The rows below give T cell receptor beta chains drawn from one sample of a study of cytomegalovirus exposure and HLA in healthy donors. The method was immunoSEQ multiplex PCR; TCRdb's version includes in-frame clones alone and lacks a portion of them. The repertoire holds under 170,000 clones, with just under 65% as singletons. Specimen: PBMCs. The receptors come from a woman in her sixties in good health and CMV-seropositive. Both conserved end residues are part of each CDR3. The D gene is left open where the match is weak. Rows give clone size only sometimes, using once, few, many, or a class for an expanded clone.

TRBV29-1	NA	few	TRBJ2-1	TGCAGCGCCCGTTGGGACTCCCCTTATTCCTCCTACAATGAGCAGTTCTTC	CSARWDSPYSSYNEQFF
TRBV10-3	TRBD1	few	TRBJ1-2	TGTGCCATCAGTGAACAGGGGGGGTACTATGGCTACACCTTC	CAISEQGGYYGYTF
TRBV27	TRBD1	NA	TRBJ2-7	TGTGCCAGCAGGGGGAGAGACAGGGAGAGCTCCTACGAGCAGTACTTC	CASRGRDRESSYEQYF
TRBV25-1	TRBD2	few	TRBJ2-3	TGTGCCAGCAGTGAAGGGACTAGCGGATACACAGATACGCAGTATTTT	CASSEGTSGYTDTQYF
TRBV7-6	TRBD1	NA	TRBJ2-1	TGTGCCAGCAGCTTAGACACCGGGACAGGGTACGGTGAGCAGTTCTTC	CASSLDTGTGYGEQFF
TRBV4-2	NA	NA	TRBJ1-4	TGTGCCAGCAGCGCCGGACAGTGGGGAAATGAAAAACTGTTTTTT	CASSAGQWGNEKLFF
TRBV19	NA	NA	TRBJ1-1	TGTGCCAGTAGTATAGTTAGGGGGAACACTGAAGCTTTCTTT	CASSIVRGNTEAFF
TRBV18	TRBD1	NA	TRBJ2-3	TGTGCCAGCTCATCCGGGACAGGGGGAAGTGGCACAGATACGCAGTATTTT	CASSSGTGGSGTDTQYF
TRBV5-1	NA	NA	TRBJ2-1	TGCGCCAGCAGCTTGGGGGCCCGCGATGAGCAGTTCTTC	CASSLGARDEQFF
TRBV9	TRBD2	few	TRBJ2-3	TGTGCCAGCAAGGCGGGAGAGAGCACAGATACGCAGTATTTT	CASKAGESTDTQYF
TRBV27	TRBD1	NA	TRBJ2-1	TGTGCCAGCACCATCAAGACAGGGTATACGCAGTTCTTC	CASTIKTGYTQFF
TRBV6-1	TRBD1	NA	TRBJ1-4	TGTGCCAGCAGATCGGGACAGCCATGGGAAAAACTGTTTTTT	CASRSGQPWEKLFF
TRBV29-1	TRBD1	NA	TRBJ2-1	TGCAGCACAGGACAGGGTATCGATGAGCAGTTCTTC	CSTGQGIDEQFF
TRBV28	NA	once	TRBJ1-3	TGTGCCAGCAGTCCCAGGGGCCTCTCTGGAAACACCATATATTTT	CASSPRGLSGNTIYF
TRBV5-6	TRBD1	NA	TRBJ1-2	TGTGCCAGCAGCTACTCTTCCGGGACAGGACGCTATGGCTACACCTTC	CASSYSSGTGRYGYTF
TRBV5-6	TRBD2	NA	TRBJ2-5	TGTGCCAGCAGCCCCCATGGCGGGGGTGAGACCCAGTACTTC	CASSPHGGGETQYF
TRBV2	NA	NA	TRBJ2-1	TGTGCCAGCAGCTCTGGGAGGTCCCCTGCCAATGAGCAGTTCTTC	CASSSGRSPANEQFF
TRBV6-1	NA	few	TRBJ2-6	TGTGCCAGCAGTGAAGGCAGCTCTGGGGCCAACGTCCTGACTTTC	CASSEGSSGANVLTF
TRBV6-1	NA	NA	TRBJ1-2	TGTGCCTCAAACCTCCGGGTCGAGTATGGCTACACCTTC	CASNLRVEYGYTF
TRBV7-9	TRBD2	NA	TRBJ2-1	TGTGCCAGCAGCCCGAGGGTAGCGGGAGGGAACAATGAGCAGTTCTTC	CASSPRVAGGNNEQFF
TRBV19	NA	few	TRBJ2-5	TGTGCCAGTAGTATCGGAGCAAAAGAGACCCAGTACTTC	CASSIGAKETQYF
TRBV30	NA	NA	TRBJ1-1	TGTGCCTGGAGTGAATACACGGGGGGTAACACTGAAGCTTTCTTT	CAWSEYTGGNTEAFF
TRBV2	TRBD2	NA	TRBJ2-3	TGTGCCAGCAGTGAATATAGACTAGCGGGAGGGGCAGATACGCAGTATTTT	CASSEYRLAGGADTQYF
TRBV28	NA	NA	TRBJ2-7	TGTGCCAGCAGTTTATTGGGACTGGTCTACGAGCAGTACTTC	CASSLLGLVYEQYF
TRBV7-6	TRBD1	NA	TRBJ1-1	TGTGCCAGCAGCTGGCTTCCCCCAGGGGACAGGGGAAAAATGAACACTGAAGCTTTCTTT	CASSWLPPGDRGKMNTEAFF
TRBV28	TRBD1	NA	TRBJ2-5	TGTGCCAGCAGTCTAGGGACAGTACAAGAGACCCAGTACTTC	CASSLGTVQETQYF
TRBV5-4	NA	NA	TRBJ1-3	TGTGCCAGCAGCTTGTTAGGGGCAGGGGTACCTGGAAACACCATATATTTT	CASSLLGAGVPGNTIYF
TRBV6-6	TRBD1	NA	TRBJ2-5	TGTGCCAGCAGTTTGACCCGGGGACAGGGTGAGACCCAGTACTTC	CASSLTRGQGETQYF
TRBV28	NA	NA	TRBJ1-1	TGTGCCAGCAGTCCAATCAGGGTAGGGATGAACACTGAAGCTTTCTTT	CASSPIRVGMNTEAFF
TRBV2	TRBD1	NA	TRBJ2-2	TGTGCCAGCAGTGATAAAAGGACAGGGAATGGAGGGGAGCTGTTTTTT	CASSDKRTGNGGELFF
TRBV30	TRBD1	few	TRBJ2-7	TGTGCCTGTAACCATTTTCGACAGGGGGTGTACGAGCAGTACTTC	CACNHFRQGVYEQYF
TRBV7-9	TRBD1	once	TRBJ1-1	TGTGCCAGCAGCCGGGACAGGAGTAGCACTGAAGCTTTCTTT	CASSRDRSSTEAFF
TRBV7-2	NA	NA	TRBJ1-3	TGTGCCAGCAGCTTCGGGAGGGGCGATGGAAACACCATATATTTT	CASSFGRGDGNTIYF
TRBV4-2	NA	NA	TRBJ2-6	TGTGCCAGCAGCCAAGGGCTGACTATTCCGGGGGCCAACGTCCTGACTTTC	CASSQGLTIPGANVLTF
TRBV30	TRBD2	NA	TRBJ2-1	TGTGCCTGGACCATCCCTAGCGGATTTTACAATGAGCAGTTCTTC	CAWTIPSGFYNEQFF
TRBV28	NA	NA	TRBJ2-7	TGTGCCACCGGGAACCCCTACGAGCAGTACTTC	CATGNPYEQYF
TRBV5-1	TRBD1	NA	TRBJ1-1	TGCGCCAGCAGCCCACTAACAGGGGATGAAGCTTTCTTT	CASSPLTGDEAFF
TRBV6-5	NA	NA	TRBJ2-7	TGTGCCAGCAGTTATCTATTATCAGGGTACGAGCAGTACTTC	CASSYLLSGYEQYF
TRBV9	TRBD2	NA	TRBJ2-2	TGTGCCAGCAGCGTAGGGAGCGGGAGTAACACCGGGGAGCTGTTTTTT	CASSVGSGSNTGELFF
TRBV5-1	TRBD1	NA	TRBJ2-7	TGCGCCAGCAGCCGACAGGGTGACTACGAGCAGTACTTC	CASSRQGDYEQYF
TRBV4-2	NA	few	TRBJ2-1	TGTGCCAGCAGCGTTAACAATGAGCAGTTCTTC	CASSVNNEQFF
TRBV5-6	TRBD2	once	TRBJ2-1	TGTGCCAGCAGTTTGTTTGGGACTAGCATGGATGAGCAGTTCTTC	CASSLFGTSMDEQFF
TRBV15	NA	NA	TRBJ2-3	TGTGCCACCAGCAGAGGGCCCGGGAGAGCCCCCACAGATACGCAGTATTTT	CATSRGPGRAPTDTQYF
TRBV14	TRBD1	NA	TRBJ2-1	TGTGCCAGCAGCCCGTCAGGGGGCACCTACAATGAGCAGTTCTTC	CASSPSGGTYNEQFF
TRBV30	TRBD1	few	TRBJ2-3	TGTGCCTGGAGTGTCGGGACAGGGGACGGAGATACGCAGTATTTT	CAWSVGTGDGDTQYF
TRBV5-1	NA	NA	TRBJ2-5	TGCGCCAGCAGCTTGTCACATCTAGAGACCCAATACTTC	CASSLSHLETQYF